This T cell receptor (beta chain) appears in the sequencing data of a study of blood T cell repertoires in COVID-19. Study-wide context: Specimens from acute and convalescent COVID-19 originated in the United States, Italy and Spain. From T cells, B-cell-depleted T cells, or PBMCs came the material, which was cDNA or gDNA.

The CDR3 totals 13 residues. Germline V gene sequence: CDR1 SGDLS, CDR2 YYNGEE. Germline trimming cut 3 bases from V and 6 bases from J; bases unmatched to any gene: 3. Per the study methods: By means of reference gene primer amplification, nucleated cell counts were estimated. This table comes from immunoSEQ multiplex PCR, and its TCRdb copy is limited to in-frame clones, with some not included. Clone size and the V and J calls come from that table; the DNA yielded D and trimming. Found here are approximately 160,000 clones, 65% to 80% of them singletons; the top ten hold less than 9.5%. The rearrangement links TRBV9 to TRBJ2-1; TRBD1 matches 7 bases. This TCR derives from a man aged 55 to 69 with acute or convalescent COVID-19. The sequenced sample consisted of peripheral blood. In nucleotides, the CDR3 is TGTGCCAGCAGCGCAACAGGGGCCAATGAGCAGTTCTTC. This encodes CASSATGANEQFF.